The sequence of this T cell receptor beta chain was determined in a study of early T cells in non-severe SARS-CoV-2 infection (dated by TCRdb to the early 2020s). For the wider study: Bulk RNA from unsorted whole blood was used for TCR sequencing, so alpha and beta chains could not be paired.

This clonotype was seen once. The specificity of this receptor is unknown. No much larger clone is present one base from it, and per-base qualities are unavailable. A read on its own is weak evidence. The study was a case-control design nested within a healthcare worker cohort in London, UK, with weekly nasopharyngeal swab PCR tests and blood sampling. Between 23 and 31 March 2020, the week of the UK lockdown, healthcare workers were enrolled and then followed up weekly for as long as 16 weeks. Study-wide conclusions, independent of this receptor: VDJdb matching was skewed toward anti-spike CD8 responses and likely underestimated virus-specific expansions by missing private and CD4 specificities.

Reading from cysteine to phenylalanine, the CDR3 counts 12 amino acids. Only CDR3 DNA remains: 36 bases, in frame from the first base. Based on the germline V gene, the CDR1 and CDR2 sequences are MNHNS and SASEGT. V drops 4 bases and J drops 5 bases, leaving 9 bases in between. The method was 5' RACE. The sequencing machine was a NextSeq 500. Unique molecular identifiers were attached to individual cDNA molecules in the TCR library protocol so that sequencing error and PCR bias could be corrected. Both TCR alpha and beta chains were sequenced, and tight co-correlation was observed between alpha and beta sequence abundances in each sample. The original pipeline was this. Decombinator V4 was used to annotate TCR sequences for V gene, J gene and CDR3. Expanded TCRs were defined as changing significantly between any two time points under a Poisson model with p below 0.0001. Abundances of TCRs were expressed as counts per million after normalisation to the total number of TCRs sequenced in each sample. MAIT TCRs were defined by TRAV1-2 paired with TRAJ12, TRAJ20 or TRAJ33, and iNKT TCRs by TRAV10 paired with TRAJ18. VDJdb, accessed 1 November 2021, was searched for CMV, EBV and SARS-CoV-2 annotated TCRs, excluding TCRs annotated for multiple antigens. TCRdb trimmed the raw reads at Q25, called clones with MiXCR and kept productive beta chains. Each entry is one CDR3 protein sequence, shown with its most common DNA and genes. TCRdb's processing, not the study's, gives the V and J calls here. The sample data list about 39,000 distinct CDR3 sequences, and less than 7% of these were observed just once. Approximately 4% of the sample belongs to the ten largest clones.

The chain is made from TRBV6-1 and TRBJ2-7; the D segment might be TRBD1 or TRBD2, since each matches 5 bases. The sequences come from whole blood, collected at baseline. The TCR was taken from an adult who was a healthcare worker with PCR-confirmed SARS-CoV-2 infection or an uninfected control (not recorded which). The CDR3 reads CASSVWGNEQYF. The DNA sequence follows: TGTGCCAGCAGTGTTTGGGGGAACGAGCAGTACTTC.